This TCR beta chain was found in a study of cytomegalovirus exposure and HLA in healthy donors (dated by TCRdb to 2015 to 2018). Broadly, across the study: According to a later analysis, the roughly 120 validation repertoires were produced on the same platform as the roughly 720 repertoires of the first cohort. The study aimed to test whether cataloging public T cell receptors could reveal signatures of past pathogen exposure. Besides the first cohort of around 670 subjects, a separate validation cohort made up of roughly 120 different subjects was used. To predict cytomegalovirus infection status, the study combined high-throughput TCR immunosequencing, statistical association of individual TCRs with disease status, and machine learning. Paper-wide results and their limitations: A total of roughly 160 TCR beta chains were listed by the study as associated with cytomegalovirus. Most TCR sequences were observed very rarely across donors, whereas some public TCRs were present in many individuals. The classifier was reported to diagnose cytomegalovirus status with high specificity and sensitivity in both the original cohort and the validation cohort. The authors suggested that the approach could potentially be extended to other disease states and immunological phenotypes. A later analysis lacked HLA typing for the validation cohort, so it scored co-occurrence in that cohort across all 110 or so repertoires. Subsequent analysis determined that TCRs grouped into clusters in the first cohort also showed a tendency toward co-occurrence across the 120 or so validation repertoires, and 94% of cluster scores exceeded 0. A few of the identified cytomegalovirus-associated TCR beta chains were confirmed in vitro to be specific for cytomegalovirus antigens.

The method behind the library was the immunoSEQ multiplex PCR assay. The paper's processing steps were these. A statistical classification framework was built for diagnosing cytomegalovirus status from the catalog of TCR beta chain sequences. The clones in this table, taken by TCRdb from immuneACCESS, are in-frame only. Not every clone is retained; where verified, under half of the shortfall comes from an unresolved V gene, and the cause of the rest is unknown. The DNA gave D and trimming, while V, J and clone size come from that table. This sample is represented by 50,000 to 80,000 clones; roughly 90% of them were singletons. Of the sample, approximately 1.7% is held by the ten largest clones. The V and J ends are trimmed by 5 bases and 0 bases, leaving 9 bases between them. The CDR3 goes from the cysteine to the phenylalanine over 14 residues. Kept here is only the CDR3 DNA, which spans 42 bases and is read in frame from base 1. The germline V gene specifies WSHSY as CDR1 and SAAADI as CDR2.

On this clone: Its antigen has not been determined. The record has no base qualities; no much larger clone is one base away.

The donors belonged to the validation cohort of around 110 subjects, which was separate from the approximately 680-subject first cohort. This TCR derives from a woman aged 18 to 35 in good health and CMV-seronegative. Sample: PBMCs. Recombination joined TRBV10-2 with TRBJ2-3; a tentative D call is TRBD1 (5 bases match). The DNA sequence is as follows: TGCGCCAGCAGTCTCAGGGTGAGCACAGATACGCAGTATTTT. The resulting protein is CASSLRVSTDTQYF.